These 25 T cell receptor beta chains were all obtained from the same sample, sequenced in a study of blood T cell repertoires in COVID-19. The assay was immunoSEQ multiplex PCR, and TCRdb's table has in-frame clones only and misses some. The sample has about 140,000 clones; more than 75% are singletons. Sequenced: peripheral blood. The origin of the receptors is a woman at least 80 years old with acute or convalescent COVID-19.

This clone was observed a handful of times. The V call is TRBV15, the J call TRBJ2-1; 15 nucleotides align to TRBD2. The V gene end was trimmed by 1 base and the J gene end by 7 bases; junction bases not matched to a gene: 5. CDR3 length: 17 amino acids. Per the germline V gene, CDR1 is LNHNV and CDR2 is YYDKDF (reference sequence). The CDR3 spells CATSRGTSGRAGNEQFF. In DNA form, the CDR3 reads TGTGCCACCAGCAGAGGGACTAGCGGGAGGGCCGGGAATGAGCAGTTCTTC. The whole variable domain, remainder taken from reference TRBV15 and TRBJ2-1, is DAMVIQNPRYQVTQFGKPVTLSCSQTLNHNVMYWYQQKSSQAPKLLFHYYDKDFNNEADTPDNFQSRRPNTSFCFLDIRSPGLGDTAMYLCATSRGTSGRAGNEQFFGPGTRLTVL.

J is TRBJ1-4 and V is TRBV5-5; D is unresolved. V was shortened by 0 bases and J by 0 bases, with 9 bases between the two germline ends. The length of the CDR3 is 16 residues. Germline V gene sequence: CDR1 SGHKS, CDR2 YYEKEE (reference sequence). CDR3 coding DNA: TGTGCCAGCAGCTTGGTTCGCCGCGCAACTAATGAAAAACTGTTTTTT. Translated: CASSLVRRATNEKLFF.

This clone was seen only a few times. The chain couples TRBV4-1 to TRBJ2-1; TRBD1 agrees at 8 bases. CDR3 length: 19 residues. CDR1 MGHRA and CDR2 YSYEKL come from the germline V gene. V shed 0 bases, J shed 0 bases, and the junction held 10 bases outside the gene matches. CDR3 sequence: CASSQEGQDYQSSYNEQFF. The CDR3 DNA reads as TGCGCCAGCAGCCAAGAGGGACAGGACTACCAGAGCTCCTACAATGAGCAGTTCTTC.

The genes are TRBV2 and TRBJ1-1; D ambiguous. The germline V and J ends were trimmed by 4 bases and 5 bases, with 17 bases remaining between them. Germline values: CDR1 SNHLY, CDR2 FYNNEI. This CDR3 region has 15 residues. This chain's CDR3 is CASSVDVRVRTEAFF. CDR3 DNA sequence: TGTGCCAGCAGTGTCGATGTCCGGGTAAGGACTGAAGCTTTCTTT.

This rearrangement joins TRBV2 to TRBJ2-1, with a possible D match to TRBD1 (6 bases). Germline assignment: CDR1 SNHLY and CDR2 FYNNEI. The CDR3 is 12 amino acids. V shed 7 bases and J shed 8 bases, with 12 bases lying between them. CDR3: CASNTGFDEQFF. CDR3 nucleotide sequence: TGTGCCAGCAACACAGGGTTCGATGAGCAGTTCTTC.

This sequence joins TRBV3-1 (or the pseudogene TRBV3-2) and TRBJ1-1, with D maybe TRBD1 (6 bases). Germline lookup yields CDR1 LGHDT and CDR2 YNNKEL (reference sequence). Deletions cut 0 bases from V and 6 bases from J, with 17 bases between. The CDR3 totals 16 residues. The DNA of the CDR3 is TGTGCCAGCAGCCAAGAACGGAGAACAGGGTTCGCTGAAGCTTTCTTT. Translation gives CASSQERRTGFAEAFF.

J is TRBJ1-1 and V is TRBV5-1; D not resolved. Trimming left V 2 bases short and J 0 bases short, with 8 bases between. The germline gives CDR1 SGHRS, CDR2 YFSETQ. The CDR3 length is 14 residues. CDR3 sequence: CASSLQFMNTEAFF. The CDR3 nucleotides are TGCGCCAGCAGCTTACAGTTTATGAACACTGAAGCTTTCTTT.

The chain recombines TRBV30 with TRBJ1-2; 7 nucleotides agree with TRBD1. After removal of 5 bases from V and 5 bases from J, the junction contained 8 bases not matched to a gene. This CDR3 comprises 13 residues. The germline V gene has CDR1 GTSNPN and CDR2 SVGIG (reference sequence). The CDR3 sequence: CAWGNRGWYGYTF. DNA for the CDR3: TGTGCCTGGGGTAACAGGGGATGGTATGGCTACACCTTC. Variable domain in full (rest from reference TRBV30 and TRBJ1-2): SQTIHQWPATLVQPVGSPLSLECTVEGTSNPNLYWYRQAAGRGLQLLFYSVGIGQISSEVPQNLSASRPQDRQFILSSKKLLLSDSGFYLCAWGNRGWYGYTFGSGTRLTVV.

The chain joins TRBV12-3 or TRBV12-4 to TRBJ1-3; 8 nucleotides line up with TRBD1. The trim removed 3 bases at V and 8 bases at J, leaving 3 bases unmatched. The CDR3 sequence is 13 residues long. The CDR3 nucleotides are TGTGCCAGCAGTTTTCAGGGGGCGGACACCATATATTTT. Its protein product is CASSFQGADTIYF.

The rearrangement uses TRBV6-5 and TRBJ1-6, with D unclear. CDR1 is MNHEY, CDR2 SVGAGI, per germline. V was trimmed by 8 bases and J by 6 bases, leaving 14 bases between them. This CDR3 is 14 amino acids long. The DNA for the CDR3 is TGTGCCAGCTGGGTGGGCAGAAGTAATTCACCCCTCCACTTT. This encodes CASWVGRSNSPLHF.

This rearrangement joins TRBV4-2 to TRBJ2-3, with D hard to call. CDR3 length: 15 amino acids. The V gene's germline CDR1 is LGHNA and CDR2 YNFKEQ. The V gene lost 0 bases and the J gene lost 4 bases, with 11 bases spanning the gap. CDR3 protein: CASSQDLTDPDTQYF. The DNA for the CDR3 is TGTGCCAGCAGCCAAGATCTCACAGACCCAGATACGCAGTATTTT.

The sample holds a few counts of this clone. The CDR3 loop is CASSFNQGAGSPLHF. The CDR3 bases are TGTGCCAGCAGCTTTAACCAGGGGGCAGGTTCACCCCTCCACTTT. The chain carries TRBV28 and TRBJ1-6; 8 bases align to TRBD1. V lost 6 bases, J lost 9 bases, and 10 bases stayed unmatched. The CDR3 runs to 15 residues. In germline, CDR1 is MDHEN, CDR2 SYDVKM. The entire variable domain, with the rest obtained from reference TRBV28 and TRBJ1-6, is as follows: DVKVTQSSRYLVKRTGEKVFLECVQDMDHENMFWYRQDPGLGLRLIYFSYDVKMKEKGDIPEGYSVSREKKERFSLILESASTNQTSMYLCASSFNQGAGSPLHFGNGTRLTVT.

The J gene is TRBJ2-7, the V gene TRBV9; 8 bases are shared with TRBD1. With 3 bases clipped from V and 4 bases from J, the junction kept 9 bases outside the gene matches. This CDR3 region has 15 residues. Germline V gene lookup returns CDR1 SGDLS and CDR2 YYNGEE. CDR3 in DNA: TGTGCCAGCAGCGCGAGGACAGGGCTAGGATACGAGCAGTACTTC. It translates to CASSARTGLGYEQYF.

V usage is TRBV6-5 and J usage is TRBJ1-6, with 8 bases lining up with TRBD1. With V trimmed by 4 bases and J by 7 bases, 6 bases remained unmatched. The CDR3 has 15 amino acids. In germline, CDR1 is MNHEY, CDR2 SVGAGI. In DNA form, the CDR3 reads TGTGCCAGCAGTTCGACAGGGGTAGGGAATTCACCCCTCCACTTT. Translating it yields CASSSTGVGNSPLHF.

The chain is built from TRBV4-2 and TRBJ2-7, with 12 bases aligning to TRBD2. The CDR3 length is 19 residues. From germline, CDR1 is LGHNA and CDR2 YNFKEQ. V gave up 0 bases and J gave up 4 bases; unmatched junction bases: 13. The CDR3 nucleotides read TGTGCCAGCAGCCAAGAGCCGGGACTAGCGGGCTTGGGTAGGTACGAGCAGTACTTC. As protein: CASSQEPGLAGLGRYEQYF.

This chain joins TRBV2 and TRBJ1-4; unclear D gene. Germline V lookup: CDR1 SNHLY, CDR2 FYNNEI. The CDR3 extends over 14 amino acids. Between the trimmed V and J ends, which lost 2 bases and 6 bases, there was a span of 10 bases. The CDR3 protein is CASSENTVDEKLFF. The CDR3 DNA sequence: TGTGCCAGCAGTGAAAACACAGTGGATGAAAAACTGTTTTTT.

This CDR3 is CASSFYGGISSYEQYF. In DNA, the CDR3 is TGTGCCAGCAGTTTTTATGGCGGGATTAGCTCCTACGAGCAGTACTTC. The V gene is TRBV28, the J gene TRBJ2-7, with D possibly being TRBD2 (6 bases). Trimming pared 3 bases from V and 0 bases from J, leaving 15 bases between. CDR1 and CDR2 (germline): MDHEN, SYDVKM. The CDR3 has 16 amino acids. The full variable domain, with the rest looked up from reference TRBV28 and TRBJ2-7, is DVKVTQSSRYLVKRTGEKVFLECVQDMDHENMFWYRQDPGLGLRLIYFSYDVKMKEKGDIPEGYSVSREKKERFSLILESASTNQTSMYLCASSFYGGISSYEQYFGPGTRLTVT.

The CDR3 region is CASSFRAGRGPSSYEQYF. CDR3 nucleotide sequence: TGTGCCAGCAGTTTTCGGGCGGGGAGGGGCCCGAGCTCCTACGAGCAGTACTTC. This chain joins TRBV28 and TRBJ2-7, with 7 nucleotides matching TRBD2. Germline V gives CDR1 MDHEN, CDR2 SYDVKM. The ends lost 3 bases at V and 0 bases at J; junction bases unmatched: 14. CDR3 size: 18 residues.

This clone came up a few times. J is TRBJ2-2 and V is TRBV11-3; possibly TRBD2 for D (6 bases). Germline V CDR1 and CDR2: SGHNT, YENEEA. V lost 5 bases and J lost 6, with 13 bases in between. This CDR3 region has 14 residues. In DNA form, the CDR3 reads TGTGCCAGCAGCCTCCGGGGGTACCCCGGGGAGCTGTTTTTT. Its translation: CASSLRGYPGELFF.

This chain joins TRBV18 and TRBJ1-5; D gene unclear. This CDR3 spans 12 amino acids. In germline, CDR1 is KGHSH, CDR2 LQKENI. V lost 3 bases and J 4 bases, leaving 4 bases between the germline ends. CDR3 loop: CASSPENQPQHF. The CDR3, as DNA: TGTGCCAGCTCACCGGAGAATCAGCCCCAGCATTTT.

CDR3 loop: CATSDLAGGEQFF. The DNA of the CDR3 is TGTGCCACCAGTGATTTGGCTGGCGGTGAGCAGTTCTTC. The genes are TRBV24-1 and TRBJ2-1; no clear D gene. The CDR3 is 13 residues long. The V gene's germline CDR1 is KGHDR and CDR2 SFDVKD. With 0 bases removed from V and 9 bases from J, the gap between germline ends came to 8 bases.

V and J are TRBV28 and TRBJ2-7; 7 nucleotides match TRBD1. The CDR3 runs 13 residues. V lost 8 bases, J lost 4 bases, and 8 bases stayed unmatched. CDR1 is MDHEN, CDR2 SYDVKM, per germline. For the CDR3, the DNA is TGTGCCAGCGTACAAGGGGACAGATACGAGCAGTACTTC. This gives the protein CASVQGDRYEQYF.

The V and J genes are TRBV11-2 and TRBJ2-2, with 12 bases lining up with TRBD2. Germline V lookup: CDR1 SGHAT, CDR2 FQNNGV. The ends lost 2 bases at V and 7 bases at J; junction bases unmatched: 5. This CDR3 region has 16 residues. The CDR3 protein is CASSLLAGGPVGELFF. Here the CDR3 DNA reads TGTGCCAGCAGCTTACTAGCGGGAGGGCCGGTCGGGGAGCTGTTTTTT.

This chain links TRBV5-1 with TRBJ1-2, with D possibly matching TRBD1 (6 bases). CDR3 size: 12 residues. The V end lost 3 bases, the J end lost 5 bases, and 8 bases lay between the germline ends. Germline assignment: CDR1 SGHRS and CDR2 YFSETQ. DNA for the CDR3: TGCGCCAGCAGCTCAGGACAGTATGGCTACACCTTC. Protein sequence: CASSSGQYGYTF.

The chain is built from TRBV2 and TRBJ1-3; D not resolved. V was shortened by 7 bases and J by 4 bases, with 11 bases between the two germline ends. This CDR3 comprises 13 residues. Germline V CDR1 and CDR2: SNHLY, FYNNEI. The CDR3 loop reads CASNLEAGNTIYF. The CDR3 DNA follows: TGTGCCAGCAATCTAGAGGCGGGAAACACCATATATTTT.